Presented here are 32 T cell receptor beta chains from one specimen sequenced in a study of T cell responses to AZD1222 COVID-19 vaccine. Here immunoSEQ multiplex PCR was the method, and the copy in TCRdb shows in-frame clones only, minus some. The top ten clones hold about a tenth of a sample with about 98,000 clones, 85% to 90% of them seen once. The sample was peripheral blood, taken on day 0 of MenACWY control vaccination. The receptor set was obtained from an adult in good health.

The genes are TRBV30 and TRBJ2-5; D possibly corresponds to TRBD2 (6 bases). Trimming pared 2 bases from V and 7 bases from J, leaving 14 bases between. The germline V gene encodes CDR1 GTSNPN and CDR2 SVGIG (reference sequence). The CDR3 spans 13 residues. The CDR3 loop is CAWSPAGPVTQYF. Here the CDR3 DNA reads TGTGCCTGGAGTCCCGCGGGGCCTGTGACCCAGTACTTC. Based on the CDR3 plus reference TRBV30 and TRBJ2-5, the full variable domain is SQTIHQWPATLVQPVGSPLSLECTVEGTSNPNLYWYRQAAGRGLQLLFYSVGIGQISSEVPQNLSASRPQDRQFILSSKKLLLSDSGFYLCAWSPAGPVTQYFGPGTRLLVL.

This clone has a handful of counts. V usage is TRBV5-1 and J usage is TRBJ1-1; 8 positions agree with TRBD1. CDR1 is SGHRS and CDR2 is YFSETQ in the germline V gene. Trimming took 6 bases from V and 1 from J; bases not matched to a gene: 8. CDR3 length: 15 amino acids. The CDR3 DNA reads as TGCGCCAGCACCATTCTACAGGGGGAGAACACTGAAGCTTTCTTT. Translation: CASTILQGENTEAFF.

The chain links TRBV5-1 to TRBJ2-3; TRBD2 aligns across 8 bases. The CDR3 length is 13 residues. With V trimmed by 9 bases and J by 1 base, 4 bases remained unmatched. The germline V gene encodes CDR1 SGHRS and CDR2 YFSETQ. This CDR3 is CATNGGGTDTQYF. The CDR3 coding sequence is TGCGCCACCAACGGGGGGGGCACAGATACGCAGTATTTT.

The genes are TRBV7-9 and TRBJ1-1, with 8 bases aligning to TRBD1. Trimming at V came to 5 bases and at J to 1 base, leaving 6 bases not matched to a gene. The CDR3 is 15 amino acids. Germline CDR1 and CDR2: SEHNR and FQNEAQ (reference sequence). DNA of the CDR3: TGTGCCAGCAGCCCGTTTGGACAGGGGAACACTGAAGCTTTCTTT. Protein product: CASSPFGQGNTEAFF.

The chain has TRBV6-5 and TRBJ2-7; D gene unclear. V was cut by 11 bases and J by 5 bases, with 13 bases left in between. CDR3 length equals 11 residues. CDR1 is MNHEY, CDR2 SVGAGI, per germline. This chain's CDR3 is CARSKGDEQYF. The CDR3 region has the DNA TGTGCCCGTTCGAAGGGTGACGAGCAGTACTTC.

In the case of this clone: Other DNA sequences in this sample translate to the same CDR3. The V gene is TRBV9, the J gene TRBJ2-1; 8 bases are shared with TRBD2. Trimming took 0 bases from V and 0 from J; bases not matched to a gene: 5. Germline V gives CDR1 SGDLS, CDR2 YYNGEE. This CDR3 comprises 17 residues. The CDR3 nucleotides read TGTGCCAGCAGCGTAGCTACGGGGGGGGCCTCCTACAATGAGCAGTTCTTC. Its translation: CASSVATGGASYNEQFF.

J is TRBJ2-7 and V is TRBV18; the D gene could be TRBD1 or TRBD2 (5 bases each). Between the trimmed V and J ends, which lost 4 bases and 3 bases, there was a span of 25 bases. CDR1 is KGHSH and CDR2 is LQKENI in the germline V gene. The CDR3 has 18 residues. This CDR3 is CASSLDSGTQGPLYEQYF. Written as DNA, the CDR3 is TGTGCCAGCTCACTTGACTCCGGGACGCAAGGCCCTCTCTACGAGCAGTACTTC.

The V gene is TRBV7-9, the J gene TRBJ1-5; D call uncertain. The germline V gene has CDR1 SEHNR and CDR2 FQNEAQ (reference sequence). The CDR3 has 12 residues. Deletions cut 6 bases from V and 5 bases from J, with 8 bases between. The CDR3 here is CASSSPYQPQHF. The CDR3 DNA sequence: TGTGCCAGCAGTTCTCCTTATCAGCCCCAGCATTTT.

The rearrangement uses TRBV5-6 and TRBJ1-3; TRBD1 matches at 8 bases. Looked up from germline, CDR1 is SGHDT and CDR2 is YYEEEE. With V trimmed by 2 bases and J by 8 bases, 9 bases remained unmatched. The CDR3 has 15 residues. The CDR3 region is CASSLARGLGDTIYF. In DNA, the CDR3 is TGTGCCAGCAGCTTAGCCAGGGGGCTAGGGGACACCATATATTTT.

This clone appeared a single time. The chain recombines TRBV6-1 with TRBJ1-2; the D is unclear. V was shortened by 3 bases and J by 8 bases, with 4 bases between the two germline ends. Germline lookup yields CDR1 MNHNS and CDR2 SASEGT. CDR3 length: 10 amino acids. CDR3 region: CASSESGYTF. Here the CDR3 DNA reads TGTGCCAGCAGTGAGAGCGGCTACACCTTC.

The CDR3 is CASRPQPSSTDTQYF. The CDR3 DNA follows: TGCGCCAGCAGGCCTCAGCCCAGCAGCACAGATACGCAGTATTTT. This chain uses TRBV5-1 with TRBJ2-3, with unresolved D. CDR1 is SGHRS, CDR2 YFSETQ, per germline. V lost 5 bases, J lost 0 bases, and 13 bases lay in between. The CDR3 is 15 residues long.

Turning to this clone: Within the sample, other DNA sequences also encode this same CDR3. This chain connects TRBV30 to TRBJ1-2; TRBD1 matches 9 bases. Germline CDR1 and CDR2: GTSNPN and SVGIG (reference sequence). The CDR3 consists of 11 residues. Trimming cost V 8 bases and J 8 bases; bases outside gene matches: 6. CDR3 nucleotides: TGTGCCAGCCGACAGGGGGGCGGCTACACCTTC. Translation: CASRQGGGYTF.

This clone was seen just once. V is TRBV7-9 and J is TRBJ2-7; D call uncertain. This CDR3 contains 13 residues. Trimming cost V 5 bases and J 2 bases, with 10 bases left between them. Germline CDR1 is SEHNR and CDR2 is FQNEAQ (reference sequence). Written as DNA, the CDR3 is TGTGCCAGCAGCCCCGGTTCCACCTACGAGCAGTACTTC. Translation gives CASSPGSTYEQYF. Full variable domain (missing parts from reference TRBV7-9 and TRBJ2-7): DTGVSQNPRHKITKRGQNVTFRCDPISEHNRLYWYRQTLGQGPEFLTYFQNEAQLEKSRLLSDRFSAERPKGSFSTLEIQRTEQGDSAMYLCASSPGSTYEQYFGPGTRLTVT.

The V and J genes are TRBV6-5 and TRBJ1-2; the D gene is possibly TRBD1 (5 bases). The V gene's germline CDR1 is MNHEY and CDR2 SVGAGI. Deletions cut 7 bases from V and 2 bases from J, with 14 bases between. The CDR3 has 14 residues. The CDR3 DNA is TGTGCCAGCATCCAGGGCGGGGCCAACTATGGCTACACCTTC. This codes for CASIQGGANYGYTF.

The gene calls are TRBV9 and TRBJ2-5; 7 bases agree with TRBD2. The CDR3 sequence is 16 residues long. From germline, CDR1 is SGDLS and CDR2 YYNGEE. V trimming: 4 bases; J trimming: 0 bases; junction bases outside the gene matches: 9. CDR3 sequence reads: CASSFSDGGYQETQYF. In DNA form, the CDR3 reads TGTGCCAGCAGCTTCAGTGACGGGGGGTACCAAGAGACCCAGTACTTC.

The chain employs TRBV7-9 and TRBJ2-3; D is undetermined. Trimming cost V 1 base and J 3 bases, with 5 bases left between them. Per the germline V gene, CDR1 is SEHNR and CDR2 is FQNEAQ (reference sequence). CDR3 length equals 13 residues. CDR3 sequence: CASSLVGTDTQYF. CDR3 nucleotides: TGTGCCAGCAGCTTAGTCGGGACAGATACGCAGTATTTT. The full variable domain, with the rest looked up from reference TRBV7-9 and TRBJ2-3, is DTGVSQNPRHKITKRGQNVTFRCDPISEHNRLYWYRQTLGQGPEFLTYFQNEAQLEKSRLLSDRFSAERPKGSFSTLEIQRTEQGDSAMYLCASSLVGTDTQYFGPGTRLTVL.

This clone was counted once. This chain uses TRBV2 with TRBJ2-2; the D gene is possibly TRBD1 (6 bases). The germline gives CDR1 SNHLY, CDR2 FYNNEI. The CDR3 consists of 13 residues. Trimming removed 6 bases at V and 6 bases at J, with 11 bases between. The CDR3 sequence is CASRATGPGELFF. The DNA for the CDR3 is TGTGCCAGCAGGGCTACAGGGCCCGGGGAGCTGTTTTTT. Complete variable domain (other parts from reference TRBV2 and TRBJ2-2): EPEVTQTPSHQVTQMGQEVILRCVPISNHLYFYWYRQILGQKVEFLVSFYNNEISEKSEIFDDQFSVERPDGSNFTLKIRSTKLEDSAMYFCASRATGPGELFFGEGSRLTVL.

The V call is TRBV7-2, the J call TRBJ2-1, with a tentative D call TRBD1 (6 bases). Germline V gene lookup returns CDR1 SGHTA and CDR2 FQGNSA. The V end was cut by 4 bases, the J end by 4 bases, with 17 bases between. The CDR3 has 16 residues. The CDR3 protein is CASSSDSGTPYNEQFF. CDR3 sequence (DNA): TGTGCCAGCAGCTCCGATTCCGGGACACCTTACAATGAGCAGTTCTTC.

V is TRBV6-1 and J is TRBJ2-7; D is uncertain. Trimming pared 2 bases from V and 7 bases from J, leaving 9 bases between. This CDR3 has 12 residues. Germline CDR1 is MNHNS and CDR2 is SASEGT. CDR3 bases: TGTGCCAGCAGTGAATACTACGGGGAGCAGTACTTC. This encodes CASSEYYGEQYF.

This clone has only one observation. The chain uses TRBV7-9 and TRBJ2-1; a possible D gene is TRBD1 (5 bases). CDR3 length equals 12 residues. Trimming cost V 3 bases and J 9 bases, with 9 bases left between them. The V gene's germline CDR1 is SEHNR and CDR2 FQNEAQ (reference sequence). CDR3 sequence: CASSFDQGEQFF. In nucleotides, the CDR3 is TGTGCCAGCAGCTTCGACCAGGGTGAGCAGTTCTTC.

This clone was seen only once. The chain employs TRBV30 and TRBJ1-2; D is unclear. The CDR3 sequence is 14 residues long. CDR1 is GTSNPN and CDR2 is SVGIG in the germline V gene (reference sequence). Trimming shortened V by 0 bases and J by 7 bases, and 15 bases separated the two germline ends. The CDR3 protein is CAWSVHGGRSGYTF. As DNA, the CDR3 is TGTGCCTGGAGTGTACATGGAGGCCGGAGTGGCTACACCTTC.

The chain joins TRBV2 to TRBJ1-1, with D tentatively TRBD1 (5 bases). Germline-derived CDR1 and CDR2 are SNHLY and FYNNEI. Trimming removed 4 bases at V and 1 base at J, with 10 bases between. CDR3 size: 14 residues. CDR3 protein: CASSVATENTEAFF. The DNA of the CDR3 is TGTGCCAGCAGTGTGGCGACAGAGAACACTGAAGCTTTCTTT.

The chain combines TRBV19 with TRBJ2-7, with a weak D call TRBD1 (5 bases). The V gene lost 4 bases and the J gene lost 6 bases, with 19 bases spanning the gap. The CDR3 is made up of 15 amino acids. Germline values: CDR1 LNHDA, CDR2 SQIVND (reference sequence). The CDR3, as DNA: TGTGCCAGTAGTACACAGACCGGCCTAACAGGCGAGCAGTACTTC. It codes for CASSTQTGLTGEQYF.

The gene calls are TRBV28 and TRBJ1-1; possibly TRBD1 for D (6 bases). Trimming took 5 bases from V and 5 from J, leaving 12 bases between them. The CDR3 is made up of 13 amino acids. CDR1 MDHEN and CDR2 SYDVKM come from the germline V gene. The CDR3 reads CASSHPGETEAFF. The CDR3, as DNA: TGTGCCAGCAGTCACCCAGGGGAGACTGAAGCTTTCTTT.

The chain carries TRBV5-1 and TRBJ1-6; 10 nucleotides line up with TRBD1. CDR1 is SGHRS, CDR2 YFSETQ, per germline. There are 15 residues in the CDR3. Trimming cost V 4 bases and J 9 bases; bases outside gene matches: 7. CDR3 amino acids: CASSTRQGAGSPLHF. The CDR3 nucleotides are TGCGCCAGCAGCACTCGACAGGGGGCGGGTTCACCCCTCCACTTT.

V is TRBV24-1 and J is TRBJ2-6; D may be TRBD1 (6 bases). Trimming cost V 4 bases and J 0 bases, with 18 bases left between them. CDR3 size: 19 residues. The germline V gene encodes CDR1 KGHDR and CDR2 SFDVKD. The DNA for the CDR3 is TGTGCCACCAGTGACCCTGGACAGCCAGGGCCCTCTGGGGCCAACGTCCTGACTTTC. It yields the protein CATSDPGQPGPSGANVLTF.

V usage is TRBV19 and J usage is TRBJ2-7; 7 bases agree with TRBD1. This CDR3 has 13 residues. Looked up from germline, CDR1 is LNHDA and CDR2 is SQIVND (reference sequence). V gave up 4 bases and J gave up 1 base; unmatched junction bases: 1. CDR3 sequence reads: CASSTTGSYEQYF. The CDR3, as DNA: TGTGCCAGTAGTACGACAGGGTCCTACGAGCAGTACTTC.

The chain uses TRBV2 and TRBJ2-5; the D gene could be TRBD1 or TRBD2 (5 bases each). This CDR3 has 15 residues. V was trimmed by 0 bases and J by 5 bases, leaving 13 bases between them. Germline CDR1 reads SNHLY; CDR2 reads FYNNEI. This chain's CDR3 is CASSEAGTGRETQYF. In DNA form, the CDR3 reads TGTGCCAGCAGTGAAGCGGGTACGGGGCGGGAGACCCAGTACTTC.

This chain uses TRBV15 with TRBJ2-1, with 10 positions matching TRBD1. Germline loops: CDR1 LNHNV, CDR2 YYDKDF (reference sequence). V was clipped by 1 base and J by 0 bases; unmatched bases: 0. This CDR3 has 16 residues. The CDR3 region has the DNA TGTGCCACCAGCAGAGGGACAGGGGGCTCCTACAATGAGCAGTTCTTC. Encoded protein: CATSRGTGGSYNEQFF.

The rearrangement links TRBV5-4 to TRBJ1-1; D unclear. The CDR3 is 16 residues long. Germline V gives CDR1 SGHNT, CDR2 YYREEE (reference sequence). Between the trimmed V and J ends, which lost 0 bases and 0 bases, there was a span of 12 bases. The CDR3, as DNA: TGTGCCAGCAGCTTGGGTGGTTTCCCCATGAACACTGAAGCTTTCTTT. Its protein product is CASSLGGFPMNTEAFF.

The chain couples TRBV27 to TRBJ1-1; 7 bases fit TRBD1. J was trimmed by 4 bases and V by 3 bases; bases with no gene match: 5. CDR1 and CDR2 from the germline V gene are MNHEY and SMNVEV (reference sequence). The CDR3 is 14 residues long. As DNA, the CDR3 is TGTGCCAGCAGTTTGATGGGACAGTTCACTGAAGCTTTCTTT. Protein: CASSLMGQFTEAFF.

The genes are TRBV4-2 and TRBJ2-5, with D unclear. V was shortened by 0 bases and J by 2 bases, with 10 bases between the two germline ends. The germline V gene has CDR1 LGHNA and CDR2 YNFKEQ. CDR3 length: 15 residues. The CDR3 is CASSQDRWLQETQYF. Written as DNA, the CDR3 is TGTGCCAGCAGCCAAGATAGGTGGCTTCAAGAGACCCAGTACTTC.